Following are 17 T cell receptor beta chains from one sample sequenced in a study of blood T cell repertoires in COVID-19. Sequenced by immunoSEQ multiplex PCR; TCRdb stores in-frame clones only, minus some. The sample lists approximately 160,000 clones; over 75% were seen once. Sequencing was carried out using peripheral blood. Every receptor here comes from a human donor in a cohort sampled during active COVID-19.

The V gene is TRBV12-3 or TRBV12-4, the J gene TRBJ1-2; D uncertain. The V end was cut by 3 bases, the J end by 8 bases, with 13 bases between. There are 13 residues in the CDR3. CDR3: CASSFFRSGGYTF. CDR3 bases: TGTGCCAGCAGTTTTTTCAGGTCGGGAGGCTACACCTTC.

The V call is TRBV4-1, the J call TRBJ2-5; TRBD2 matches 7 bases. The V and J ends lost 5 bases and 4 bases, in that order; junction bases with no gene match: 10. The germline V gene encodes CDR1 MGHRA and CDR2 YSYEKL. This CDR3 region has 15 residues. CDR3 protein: CASSVGTTQIETQYF. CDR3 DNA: TGCGCCAGCAGCGTAGGGACTACCCAAATAGAGACCCAGTACTTC.

The CDR3 here is CASSRLGQTSEAFF. CDR3 nucleotide sequence: TGCGCCAGCAGCCGACTGGGACAGACCTCTGAAGCTTTCTTT. The V and J genes are TRBV5-1 and TRBJ1-1; 7 bases agree with TRBD1. Germline assignment: CDR1 SGHRS and CDR2 YFSETQ. This CDR3 comprises 14 residues. Germline trimming cut 4 bases from V and 6 bases from J; bases unmatched to any gene: 9.

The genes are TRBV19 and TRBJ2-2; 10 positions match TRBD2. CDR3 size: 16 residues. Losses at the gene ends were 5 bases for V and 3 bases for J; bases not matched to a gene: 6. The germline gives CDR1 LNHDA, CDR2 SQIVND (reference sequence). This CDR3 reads CASSLIAGGYTGELFF. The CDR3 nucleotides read TGTGCCAGTAGTCTCATAGCGGGAGGCTACACCGGGGAGCTGTTTTTT.

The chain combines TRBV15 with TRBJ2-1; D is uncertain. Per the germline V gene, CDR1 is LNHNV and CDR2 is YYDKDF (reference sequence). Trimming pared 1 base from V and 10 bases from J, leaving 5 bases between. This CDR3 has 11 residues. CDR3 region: CATSRVEEQFF. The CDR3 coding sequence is TGTGCCACCAGCAGAGTAGAGGAGCAGTTCTTC.

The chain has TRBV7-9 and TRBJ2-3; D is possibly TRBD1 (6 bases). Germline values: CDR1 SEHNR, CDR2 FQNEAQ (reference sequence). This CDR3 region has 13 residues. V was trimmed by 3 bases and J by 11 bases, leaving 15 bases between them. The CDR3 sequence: CASSFKGDREQYF. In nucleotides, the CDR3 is TGTGCCAGCAGCTTTAAGGGGGATCGGGAGCAGTATTTT.

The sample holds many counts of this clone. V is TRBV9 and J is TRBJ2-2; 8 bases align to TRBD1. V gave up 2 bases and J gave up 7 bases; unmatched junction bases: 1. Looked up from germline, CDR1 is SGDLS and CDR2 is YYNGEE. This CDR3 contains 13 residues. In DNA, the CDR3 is TGTGCCAGCAGCGTTACAGGGGGCGGGGAGCTGTTTTTT. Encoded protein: CASSVTGGGELFF. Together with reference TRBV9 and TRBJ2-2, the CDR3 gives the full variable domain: DSGVTQTPKHLITATGQRVTLRCSPRSGDLSVYWYQQSLDQGLQFLIQYYNGEERAKGNILERFSAQQFPDLHSELNLSSLELGDSALYFCASSVTGGGELFFGEGSRLTVL.

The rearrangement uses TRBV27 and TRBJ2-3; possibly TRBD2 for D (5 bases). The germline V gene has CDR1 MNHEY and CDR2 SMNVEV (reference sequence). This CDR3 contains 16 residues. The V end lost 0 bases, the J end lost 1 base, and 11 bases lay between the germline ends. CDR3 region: CASSLSTGYGTDTQYF. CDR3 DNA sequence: TGTGCCAGCAGTTTATCGACGGGGTACGGCACAGATACGCAGTATTTT.

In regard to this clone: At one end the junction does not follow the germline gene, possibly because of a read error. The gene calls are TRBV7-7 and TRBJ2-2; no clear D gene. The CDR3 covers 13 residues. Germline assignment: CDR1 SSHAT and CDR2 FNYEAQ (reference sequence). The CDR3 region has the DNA TGTGCTAGCAGCCCCATCGGCACCGGGGAGCTGTTTTTT. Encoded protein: CASSPIGTGELFF.

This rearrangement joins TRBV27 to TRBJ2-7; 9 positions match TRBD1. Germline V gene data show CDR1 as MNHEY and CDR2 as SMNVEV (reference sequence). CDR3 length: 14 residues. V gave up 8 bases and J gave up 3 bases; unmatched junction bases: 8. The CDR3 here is CASAVTGGFYEQYF. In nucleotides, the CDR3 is TGTGCCAGCGCTGTGACAGGGGGGTTCTACGAGCAGTACTTC.

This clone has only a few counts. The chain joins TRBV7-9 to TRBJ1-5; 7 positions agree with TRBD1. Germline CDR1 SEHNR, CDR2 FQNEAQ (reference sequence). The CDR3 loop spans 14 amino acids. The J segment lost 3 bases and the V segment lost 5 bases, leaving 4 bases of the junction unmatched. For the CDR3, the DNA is TGTGCCAGCAGCCCCGGACAGGTCAATCAGCCCCAGCATTTT. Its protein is CASSPGQVNQPQHF.

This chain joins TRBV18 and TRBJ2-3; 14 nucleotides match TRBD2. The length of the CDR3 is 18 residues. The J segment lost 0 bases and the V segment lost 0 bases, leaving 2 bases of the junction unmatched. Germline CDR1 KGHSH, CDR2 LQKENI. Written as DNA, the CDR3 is TGTGCCAGCTCACCACCGGGGACTAGCGGGAGAAGCACAGATACGCAGTATTTT. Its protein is CASSPPGTSGRSTDTQYF.

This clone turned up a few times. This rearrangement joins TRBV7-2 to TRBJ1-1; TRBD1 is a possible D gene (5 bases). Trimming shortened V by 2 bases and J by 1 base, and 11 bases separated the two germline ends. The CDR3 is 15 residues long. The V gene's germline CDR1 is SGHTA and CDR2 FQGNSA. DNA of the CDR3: TGTGCCAGCAGCTTATCTACAGGCCGGAACACTGAAGCTTTCTTT. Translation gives CASSLSTGRNTEAFF. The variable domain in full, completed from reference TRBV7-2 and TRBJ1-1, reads GAGVSQSPSNKVTEKGKDVELRCDPISGHTALYWYRQSLGQGLEFLIYFQGNSAPDKSGLPSDRFSAERTGGSVSTLTIQRTQQEDSAVYLCASSLSTGRNTEAFFGQGTRLTVV.

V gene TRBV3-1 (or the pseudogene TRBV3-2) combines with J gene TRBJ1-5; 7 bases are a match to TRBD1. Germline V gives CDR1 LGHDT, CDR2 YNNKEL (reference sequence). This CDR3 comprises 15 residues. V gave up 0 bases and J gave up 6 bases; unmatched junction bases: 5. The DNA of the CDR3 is TGTGCCAGCAGCCAAGATTACAGGGGCGGTCAGCCCCAGCATTTT. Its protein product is CASSQDYRGGQPQHF.

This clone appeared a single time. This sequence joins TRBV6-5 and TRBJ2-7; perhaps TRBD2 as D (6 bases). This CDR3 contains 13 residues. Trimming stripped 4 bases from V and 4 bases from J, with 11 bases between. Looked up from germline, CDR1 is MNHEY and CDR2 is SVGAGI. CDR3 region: CASSSQGGYEQYF. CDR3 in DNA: TGTGCCAGCAGTTCCCAGGGAGGATACGAGCAGTACTTC.

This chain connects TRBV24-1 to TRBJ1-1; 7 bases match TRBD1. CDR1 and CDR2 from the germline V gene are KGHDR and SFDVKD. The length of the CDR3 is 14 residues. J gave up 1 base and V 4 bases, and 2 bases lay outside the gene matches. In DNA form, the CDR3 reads TGTGCCACCAGTGAGACAGGGAGGAACACTGAAGCTTTCTTT. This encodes CATSETGRNTEAFF.

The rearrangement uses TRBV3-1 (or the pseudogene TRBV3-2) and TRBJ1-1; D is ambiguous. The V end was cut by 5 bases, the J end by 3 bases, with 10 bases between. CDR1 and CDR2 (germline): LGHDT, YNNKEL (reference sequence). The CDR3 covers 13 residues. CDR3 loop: CASSELRYTEAFF. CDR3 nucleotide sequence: TGTGCCAGCAGCGAATTACGGTACACTGAAGCTTTCTTT.